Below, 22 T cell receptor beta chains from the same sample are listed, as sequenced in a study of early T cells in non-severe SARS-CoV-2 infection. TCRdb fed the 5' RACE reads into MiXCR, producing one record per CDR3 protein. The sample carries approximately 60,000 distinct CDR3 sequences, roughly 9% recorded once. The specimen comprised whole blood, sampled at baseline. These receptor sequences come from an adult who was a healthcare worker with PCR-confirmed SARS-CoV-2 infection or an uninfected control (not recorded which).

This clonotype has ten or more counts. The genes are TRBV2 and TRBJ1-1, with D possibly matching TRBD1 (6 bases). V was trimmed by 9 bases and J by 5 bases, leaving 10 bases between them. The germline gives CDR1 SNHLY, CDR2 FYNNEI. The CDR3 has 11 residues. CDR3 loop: CARQGNTEAFF. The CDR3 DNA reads TGTGCCAGACAGGGAAATACTGAAGCTTTCTTT. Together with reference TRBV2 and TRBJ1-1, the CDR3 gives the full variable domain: EPEVTQTPSHQVTQMGQEVILRCVPISNHLYFYWYRQILGQKVEFLVSFYNNEISEKSEIFDDQFSVERPDGSNFTLKIRSTKLEDSAMYFCARQGNTEAFFGQGTRLTVV.

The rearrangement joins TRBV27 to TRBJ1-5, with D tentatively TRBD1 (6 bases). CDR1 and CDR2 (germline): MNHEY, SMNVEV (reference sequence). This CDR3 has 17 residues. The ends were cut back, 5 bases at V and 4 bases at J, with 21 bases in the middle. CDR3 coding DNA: TGTGCCAGCAGTAGGGGACCACCCGGGACACCGAATCAGCCCCAGCATTTT. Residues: CASSRGPPGTPNQPQHF.

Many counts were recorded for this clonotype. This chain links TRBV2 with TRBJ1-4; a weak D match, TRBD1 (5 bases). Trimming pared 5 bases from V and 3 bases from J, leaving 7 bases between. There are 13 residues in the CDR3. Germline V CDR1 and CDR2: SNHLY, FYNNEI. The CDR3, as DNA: TGTGCCAGCAGTCGGGGACCTAATGAAAAACTGTTTTTT. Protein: CASSRGPNEKLFF.

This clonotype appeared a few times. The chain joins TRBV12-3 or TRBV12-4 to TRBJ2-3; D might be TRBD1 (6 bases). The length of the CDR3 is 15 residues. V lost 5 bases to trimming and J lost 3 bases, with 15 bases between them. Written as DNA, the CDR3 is TGTGCCAGCAGTCATCGACAGGCCGTTACAGATACGCAGTATTTT. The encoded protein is CASSHRQAVTDTQYF.

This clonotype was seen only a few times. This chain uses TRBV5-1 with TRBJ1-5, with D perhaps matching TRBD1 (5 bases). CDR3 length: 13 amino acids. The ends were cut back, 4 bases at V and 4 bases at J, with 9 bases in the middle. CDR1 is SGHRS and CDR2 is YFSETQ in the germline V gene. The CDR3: CASSRGFNQPQHF. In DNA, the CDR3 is TGCGCCAGCAGCAGGGGTTTTAATCAGCCCCAGCATTTT.

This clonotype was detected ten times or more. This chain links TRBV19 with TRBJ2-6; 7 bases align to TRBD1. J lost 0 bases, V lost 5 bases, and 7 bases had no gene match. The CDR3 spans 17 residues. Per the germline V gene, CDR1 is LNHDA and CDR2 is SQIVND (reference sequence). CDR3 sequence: CASSGANRGSGANVLTF. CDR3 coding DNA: TGTGCCAGTAGTGGAGCAAACAGGGGCTCTGGGGCCAACGTCCTGACTTTC. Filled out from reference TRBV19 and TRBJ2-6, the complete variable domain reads DGGITQSPKYLFRKEGQNVTLSCEQNLNHDAMYWYRQDPGQGLRLIYYSQIVNDFQKGDIAEGYSVSREKKESFPLTVTSAQKNPTAFYLCASSGANRGSGANVLTFGAGSRLTVL.

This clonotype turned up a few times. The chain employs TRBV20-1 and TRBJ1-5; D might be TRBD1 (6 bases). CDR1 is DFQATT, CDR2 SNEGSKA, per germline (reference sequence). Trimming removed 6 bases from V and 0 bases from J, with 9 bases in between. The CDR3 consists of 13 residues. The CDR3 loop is CSASGDSNQPQHF. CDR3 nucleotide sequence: TGCAGTGCCTCAGGGGATAGCAATCAGCCCCAGCATTTT.

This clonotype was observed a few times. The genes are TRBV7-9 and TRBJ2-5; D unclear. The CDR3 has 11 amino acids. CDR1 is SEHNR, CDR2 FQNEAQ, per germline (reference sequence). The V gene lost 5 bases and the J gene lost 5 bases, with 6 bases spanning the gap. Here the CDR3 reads CASSEVETQYF. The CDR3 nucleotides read TGTGCCAGCAGCGAAGTGGAGACCCAGTACTTC.

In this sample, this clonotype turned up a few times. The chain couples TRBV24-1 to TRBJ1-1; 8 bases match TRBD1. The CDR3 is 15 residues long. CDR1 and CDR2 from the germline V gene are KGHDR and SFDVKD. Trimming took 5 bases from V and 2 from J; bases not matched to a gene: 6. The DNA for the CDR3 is TGTGCCACCAGTGGTTCAGGGGGCGGAAACACTGAAGCTTTCTTT. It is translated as CATSGSGGGNTEAFF.

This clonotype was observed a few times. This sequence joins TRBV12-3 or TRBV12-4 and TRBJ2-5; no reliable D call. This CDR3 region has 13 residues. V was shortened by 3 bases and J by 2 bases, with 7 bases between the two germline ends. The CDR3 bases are TGTGCCAGCAGTTTTGAAAGACAAGAGACCCAGTACTTC. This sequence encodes CASSFERQETQYF.

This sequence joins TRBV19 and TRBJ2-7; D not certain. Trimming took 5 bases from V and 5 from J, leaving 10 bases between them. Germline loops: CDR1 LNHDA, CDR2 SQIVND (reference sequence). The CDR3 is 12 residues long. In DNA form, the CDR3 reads TGTGCCAGTAGTCCGTCGGGCGACGAGCAGTACTTC. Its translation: CASSPSGDEQYF.

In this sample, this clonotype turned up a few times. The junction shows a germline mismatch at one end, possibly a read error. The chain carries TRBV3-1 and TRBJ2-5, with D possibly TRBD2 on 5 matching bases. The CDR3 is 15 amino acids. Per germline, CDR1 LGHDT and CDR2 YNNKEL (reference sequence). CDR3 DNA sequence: TGTGCCAGCAGCCAAGCGGGGAACCGTCAAGGGACCCAGTACTTC. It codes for CASSQAGNRQGTQYF.

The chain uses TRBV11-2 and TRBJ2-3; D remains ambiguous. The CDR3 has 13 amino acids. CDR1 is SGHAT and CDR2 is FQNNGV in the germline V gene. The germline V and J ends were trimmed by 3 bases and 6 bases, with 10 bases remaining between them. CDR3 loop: CASSLASGDTQYF. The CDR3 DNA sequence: TGTGCCAGCAGCTTGGCCTCTGGGGATACGCAGTATTTT.

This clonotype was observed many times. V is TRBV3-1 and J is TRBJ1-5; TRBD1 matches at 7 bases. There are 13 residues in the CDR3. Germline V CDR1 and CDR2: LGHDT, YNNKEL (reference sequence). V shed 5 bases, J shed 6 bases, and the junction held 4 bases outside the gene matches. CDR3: CASSDRDTQPQHF. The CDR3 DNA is TGTGCCAGCAGCGACAGGGACACTCAGCCCCAGCATTTT. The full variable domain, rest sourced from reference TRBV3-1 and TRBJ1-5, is DTAVSQTPKYLVTQMGNDKSIKCEQNLGHDTMYWYKQDSKKFLKIMFSYNNKELIINETVPNRFSPKSPDKAHLNLHINSLELGDSAVYFCASSDRDTQPQHFGDGTRLSIL.

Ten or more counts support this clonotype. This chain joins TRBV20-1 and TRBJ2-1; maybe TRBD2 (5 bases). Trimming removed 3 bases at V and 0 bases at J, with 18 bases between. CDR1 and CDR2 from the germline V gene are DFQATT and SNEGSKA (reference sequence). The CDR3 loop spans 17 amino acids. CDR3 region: CSARRVGGASSYNEQFF. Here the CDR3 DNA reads TGCAGTGCTAGGAGGGTGGGCGGAGCGAGCTCCTACAATGAGCAGTTCTTC.

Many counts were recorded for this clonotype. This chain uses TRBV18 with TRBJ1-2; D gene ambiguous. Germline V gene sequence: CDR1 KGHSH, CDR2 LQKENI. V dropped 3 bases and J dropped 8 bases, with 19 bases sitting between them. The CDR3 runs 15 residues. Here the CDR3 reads CASSPPEGSSWGYTF. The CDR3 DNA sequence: TGTGCCAGCTCACCCCCCGAGGGCTCATCATGGGGCTACACCTTC.

The DNA for the CDR3 is TGTGCCAGCAGCCAACGCACAGGGGCCGAAAAACTGTTTTTT. This sequence encodes CASSQRTGAEKLFF. The chain carries TRBV3-1 and TRBJ1-4; TRBD1 aligns across 7 bases. Trimming cost V 2 bases and J 8 bases; bases outside gene matches: 5. This CDR3 comprises 14 residues. Germline CDR1 LGHDT, CDR2 YNNKEL (reference sequence).

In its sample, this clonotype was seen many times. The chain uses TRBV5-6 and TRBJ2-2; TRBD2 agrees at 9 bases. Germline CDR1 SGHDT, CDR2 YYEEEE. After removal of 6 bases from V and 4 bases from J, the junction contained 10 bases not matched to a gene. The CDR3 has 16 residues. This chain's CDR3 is CASTLSLAGLTGELFF. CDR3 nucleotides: TGTGCCAGCACATTATCCCTAGCGGGACTCACCGGGGAGCTGTTTTTT.

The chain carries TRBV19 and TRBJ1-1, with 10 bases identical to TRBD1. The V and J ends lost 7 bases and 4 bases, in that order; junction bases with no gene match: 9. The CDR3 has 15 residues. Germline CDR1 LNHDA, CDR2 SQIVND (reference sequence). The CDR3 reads CASTTTGGHLTEAFF. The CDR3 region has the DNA TGTGCCAGTACCACGACAGGGGGCCATCTCACTGAAGCTTTCTTT.

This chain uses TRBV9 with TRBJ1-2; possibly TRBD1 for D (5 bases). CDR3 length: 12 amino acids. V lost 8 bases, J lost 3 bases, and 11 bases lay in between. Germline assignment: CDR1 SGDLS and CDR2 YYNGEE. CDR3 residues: CASSTEDYGYTF. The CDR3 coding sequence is TGTGCCAGTTCGACAGAGGACTATGGCTACACCTTC.

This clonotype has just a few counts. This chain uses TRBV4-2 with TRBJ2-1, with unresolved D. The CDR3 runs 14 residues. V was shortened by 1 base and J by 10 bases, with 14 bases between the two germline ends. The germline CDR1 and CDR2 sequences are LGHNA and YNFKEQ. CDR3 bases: TGTGCCAGCAGCCAAGTTTTCTCCCAGGCAGAGCAGTTCTTC. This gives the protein CASSQVFSQAEQFF.

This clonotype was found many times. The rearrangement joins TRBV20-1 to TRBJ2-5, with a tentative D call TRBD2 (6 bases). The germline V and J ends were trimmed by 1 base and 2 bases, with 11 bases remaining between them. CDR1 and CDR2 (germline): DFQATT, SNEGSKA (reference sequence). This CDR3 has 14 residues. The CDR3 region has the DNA TGCAGTGCTAGAGTTAGCGGACCTCAAGAGACCCAGTACTTC. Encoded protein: CSARVSGPQETQYF.